These 21 T cell receptor beta chains originate from one sample sequenced in a study of cytomegalovirus exposure and HLA in healthy donors. Clones were read by immunoSEQ multiplex PCR, and TCRdb kept only the in-frame ones, dropping some. The sample carries approximately 280,000 clones, just over 85% recorded once. Sequencing was carried out using PBMCs. The receptor set was obtained from a woman aged 18-29 years in good health and CMV-seronegative.

The chain carries TRBV7-6 and TRBJ1-5; no definite D call. In germline, CDR1 is SGHVS, CDR2 FNYEAQ. This CDR3 has 13 amino acids. V lost 4 bases and J 1 base, leaving 5 bases between the germline ends. In nucleotides, the CDR3 is TGTGCCAGCAGCTCCGCGAGCAATCAGCCCCAGCATTTT. Translated, it gives CASSSASNQPQHF.

Written as DNA, the CDR3 is TGTGCCAGCAGTGTCCCTTTGCGCCTTCATGGCTACACCTTC. This codes for CASSVPLRLHGYTF. The rearrangement joins TRBV28 to TRBJ1-2; D gene uncertain. CDR1 MDHEN and CDR2 SYDVKM come from the germline V gene. V lost 5 bases to trimming and J lost 6 bases, with 16 bases between them. The CDR3 spans 14 residues.

The gene calls are TRBV29-1 and TRBJ2-7; D remains ambiguous. Trimming stripped 5 bases from V and 0 bases from J, with 8 bases between. Germline V gene sequence: CDR1 SQVTM, CDR2 ANQGSEA. This CDR3 region has 12 residues. The CDR3 is CSVNGLSYEQYF. Written as DNA, the CDR3 is TGCAGCGTTAATGGGCTCTCCTACGAGCAGTACTTC.

The chain uses TRBV10-3 and TRBJ1-1; no reliable D call. Germline loops: CDR1 ENHRY, CDR2 SYGVKD. The CDR3 runs 14 residues. The V and J ends lost 7 bases and 2 bases respectively, with 14 bases between them. CDR3: CAITERQFNTEAFF. CDR3 in DNA: TGTGCCATCACAGAGAGGCAGTTCAACACTGAAGCTTTCTTT.

The CDR3 region is CASSYTGGEQFF. DNA of the CDR3: TGCGCCAGCAGCTATACAGGGGGCGAGCAGTTCTTC. V gene TRBV4-3 combines with J gene TRBJ2-1, with TRBD1 matching 9 bases. V gave up 5 bases and J gave up 10 bases; unmatched junction bases: 3. This CDR3 comprises 12 residues. The germline V gene has CDR1 LGHNA and CDR2 YSLEER.

V gene TRBV7-2 combines with J gene TRBJ1-2; TRBD1 agrees at 9 bases. Germline-derived CDR1 and CDR2 are SGHTA and FQGNSA. The V and J ends lost 10 bases and 4 bases, in that order; junction bases with no gene match: 10. This CDR3 has 14 residues. CDR3 sequence: CAIPPGQGPYGYTF. CDR3 nucleotide sequence: TGTGCCATCCCCCCGGGACAGGGCCCCTATGGCTACACCTTC.

The chain couples TRBV29-1 to TRBJ2-7; D is possibly TRBD2 (6 bases). This CDR3 has 14 residues. Per germline, CDR1 SQVTM and CDR2 ANQGSEA. Trimming left V 4 bases short and J 0 bases short, with 13 bases between. Here the CDR3 reads CSVAGGIFSYEQYF. Here the CDR3 DNA reads TGCAGCGTTGCTGGGGGGATATTCTCCTACGAGCAGTACTTC.

This rearrangement joins TRBV7-6 to TRBJ1-3; possibly TRBD1 for D (6 bases). The CDR3 has 16 residues. The V end lost 0 bases, the J end lost 0 bases, and 9 bases lay between the germline ends. Germline CDR1 SGHVS, CDR2 FNYEAQ. The chain's CDR3 is CASSLATGNSGNTIYF. The DNA for the CDR3 is TGTGCCAGCAGCTTAGCAACAGGGAACTCTGGAAACACCATATATTTT.

The CDR3 spells CASSLSRVYGYTF. As DNA, the CDR3 is TGTGCCAGCAGTTTATCCAGGGTCTATGGCTACACCTTC. The chain joins TRBV28 to TRBJ1-2; D is possibly TRBD1 (5 bases). Germline CDR1 MDHEN, CDR2 SYDVKM. The V end lost 1 base, the J end lost 4 bases, and 7 bases lay between the germline ends. This CDR3 is built from 13 residues.

A single count supports this clone. The chain has TRBV4-2 and TRBJ1-5; TRBD1 agrees at 7 bases. The CDR3 extends over 17 amino acids. Germline-derived CDR1 and CDR2 are LGHNA and YNFKEQ. The junction had 13 bases not matched to a gene; V was cut back by 4 bases and J by 4 bases. CDR3 region: CASSPVQGGGGNQPQHF. CDR3 DNA sequence: TGTGCCAGCAGCCCGGTTCAGGGGGGCGGCGGGAATCAGCCCCAGCATTTT.

The V and J genes are TRBV30 and TRBJ1-2; D uncertain. The V end lost 0 bases, the J end lost 2 bases, and 7 bases lay between the germline ends. The germline CDR1 and CDR2 sequences are GTSNPN and SVGIG (reference sequence). This CDR3 is 13 amino acids long. The CDR3 loop reads CAWSVVLNYGYTF. The CDR3 nucleotides read TGTGCCTGGAGTGTAGTCCTAAACTATGGCTACACCTTC.

V gene TRBV5-1 combines with J gene TRBJ1-2, with a possible D match to TRBD1 (5 bases). The CDR3 sequence is 14 residues long. V was trimmed by 0 bases and J by 6 bases, leaving 12 bases between them. Germline V gene data show CDR1 as SGHRS and CDR2 as YFSETQ. CDR3 in DNA: TGCGCCAGCAGCTTGGTATCTGCAGGGAATGGCTACACCTTC. Its translation is CASSLVSAGNGYTF.

The chain joins TRBV6-5 to TRBJ2-5; 8 nucleotides agree with TRBD2. With V trimmed by 2 bases and J by 5 bases, 7 bases remained unmatched. The CDR3 covers 15 residues. The V gene's germline CDR1 is MNHEY and CDR2 SVGAGI. The CDR3 DNA reads TGTGCCAGCAGTTACGCACTAGCGGCGGGGGAGACCCAGTACTTC. Amino acids: CASSYALAAGETQYF.

V usage is TRBV6-1 and J usage is TRBJ2-7; TRBD2 is a possible D gene (5 bases). Germline-derived CDR1 and CDR2 are MNHNS and SASEGT. There are 11 residues in the CDR3. V lost 10 bases to trimming and J lost 4 bases, with 11 bases between them. The CDR3 DNA sequence: TGTGCCAACGGGGAGCAGTACGAGCAGTACTTC. Translation: CANGEQYEQYF.

This rearrangement joins TRBV4-3 to TRBJ2-7; the D is unclear. Trimming left V 4 bases short and J 2 bases short, with 3 bases between. The germline V gene has CDR1 LGHNA and CDR2 YSLEER. CDR3 length: 11 residues. The CDR3, as DNA: TGCGCCAGCAGCCTTACCTACGAGCAGTACTTC. Translating gives CASSLTYEQYF.

In this sample, this clone turned up once. The genes are TRBV5-1 and TRBJ2-1; a possible D gene is TRBD1 (6 bases). Trimming left V 2 bases short and J 4 bases short, with 22 bases between. The V gene's germline CDR1 is SGHRS and CDR2 YFSETQ. The CDR3 runs to 18 residues. Here the CDR3 reads CASSLTPGLRDTYNEQFF. The CDR3 coding sequence is TGCGCCAGCAGCTTAACACCCGGCCTTCGGGACACTTACAATGAGCAGTTCTTC.

This chain joins TRBV9 and TRBJ1-4; 9 nucleotides line up with TRBD1. From germline, CDR1 is SGDLS and CDR2 YYNGEE. J was trimmed by 8 bases and V by 2 bases; bases with no gene match: 4. The CDR3 length is 14 residues. CDR3 in amino acids: CASSVGTGMEKLFF. The CDR3, as DNA: TGTGCCAGCAGCGTGGGGACAGGGATGGAAAAACTGTTTTTT.

The V and J genes are TRBV4-1 and TRBJ1-4, with a tentative D call TRBD1 (6 bases). Per the germline V gene, CDR1 is MGHRA and CDR2 is YSYEKL. With 6 bases removed from V and 0 bases from J, the gap between germline ends came to 11 bases. The CDR3 length is 15 residues. Here the CDR3 DNA reads TGCGCCAGCAGTGACAACAGGGCAACTAATGAAAAACTGTTTTTT. It translates to CASSDNRATNEKLFF.

The CDR3 bases are TGTGCCAGCAGCCCAGGAGGGACGGCCTCCTACGAGCAGTACTTC. Its translation: CASSPGGTASYEQYF. This sequence joins TRBV9 and TRBJ2-7, with D possibly being TRBD2 (6 bases). Trimming pared 4 bases from V and 0 bases from J, leaving 14 bases between. The CDR3 contains 15 residues. CDR1 and CDR2 from the germline V gene are SGDLS and YYNGEE.

The rearrangement joins TRBV5-1 to TRBJ1-4; unclear D gene. Germline CDR1 is SGHRS and CDR2 is YFSETQ. The CDR3 contains 13 residues. Trimming took off 4 bases at V and 4 bases at J, with 8 bases between the two ends. This CDR3 reads CASSTDHNEKLFF. In DNA form, the CDR3 reads TGCGCCAGCAGCACAGACCATAATGAAAAACTGTTTTTT. The full variable domain, its missing parts supplied by reference TRBV5-1 and TRBJ1-4, is KAGVTQTPRYLIKTRGQQVTLSCSPISGHRSVSWYQQTPGQGLQFLFEYFSETQRNKGNFPGRFSGRQFSNSRSEMNVSTLELGDSALYLCASSTDHNEKLFFGSGTQLSVL.

The CDR3 DNA reads as TGCAGCGCCGTACTCACGGAGAGGACCTACAATGAGCAGTTCTTC. Amino acid sequence: CSAVLTERTYNEQFF. J is TRBJ2-1 and V is TRBV29-1; D not resolved. The germline CDR1 and CDR2 sequences are SQVTM and ANQGSEA. The CDR3 has 15 residues. V lost 7 bases to trimming and J lost 2 bases, with 18 bases between them.